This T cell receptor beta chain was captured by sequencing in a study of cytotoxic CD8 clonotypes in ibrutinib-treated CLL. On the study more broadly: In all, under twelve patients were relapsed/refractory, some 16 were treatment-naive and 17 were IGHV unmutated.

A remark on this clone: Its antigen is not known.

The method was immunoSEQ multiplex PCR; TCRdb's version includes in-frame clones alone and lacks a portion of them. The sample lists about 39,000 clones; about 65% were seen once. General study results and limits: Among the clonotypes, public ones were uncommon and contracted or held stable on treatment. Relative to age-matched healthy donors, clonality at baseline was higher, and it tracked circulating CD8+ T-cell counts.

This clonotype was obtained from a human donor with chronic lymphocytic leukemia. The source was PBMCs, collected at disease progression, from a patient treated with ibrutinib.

CDR3 in DNA: TGTGCCAGCAGCTTGTATACGGACAGGGGCTACGAGCAGTACTTC. This gives the protein CASSLYTDRGYEQYF. The chain couples TRBV5-4 to TRBJ2-7, with TRBD1 matching over 9 bases. The CDR3 length is 15 residues. The J segment lost 3 bases and the V segment lost 1 base, leaving 5 bases of the junction unmatched. In germline, CDR1 is SGHNT, CDR2 YYREEE (reference sequence).